The 13 T cell receptor beta chains reported below all come from one sample, sequenced in a study of blood T cells in healthy people across ages. A second PCR of about 6 to 12 cycles used a sample-barcoded 5' primer and a J-beta primer mix. One entry per CDR3 protein results from TCRdb running MiXCR on the 5' RACE reads. Among some 900,000 distinct CDR3 sequences listed, roughly 48% were seen once. Sequencing was carried out using blood. These receptors came from a young man in good health.

The J gene is TRBJ2-4, the V gene TRBV28; possibly TRBD2 for D (5 bases). Trimming shortened V by 10 bases and J by 13 bases, and 20 bases separated the two germline ends. Germline V lookup: CDR1 MDHEN, CDR2 SYDVKM. This CDR3 comprises 12 residues. CDR3 coding DNA: TGTGCCACCTCCCGGGATGGCCCCGGGCAGTACTTC. Protein sequence: CATSRDGPGQYF.

Turning to this clonotype: At one end, the junction sequence differs from germline, possibly due to a read error. V is TRBV4-2 and J is TRBJ1-5; the D is unclear. The CDR3 has 18 amino acids. Germline lookup yields CDR1 LGHNA and CDR2 YNFKEQ. The CDR3 DNA sequence: TGTGTCAGCAGCCAAGTATTTGGCGGTACTTATAGCAATCAGCCCCAGCATTTT. It specifies CVSSQVFGGTYSNQPQHF.

The rearrangement joins TRBV6-2 or TRBV6-3 to TRBJ2-3, with D maybe TRBD1 (6 bases). Per the germline V gene, CDR1 is MNHEY and CDR2 is SVGEGT. The germline V and J ends were trimmed by 6 bases and 5 bases, with 9 bases remaining between them. The CDR3 is 12 amino acids. CDR3 nucleotide sequence: TGTGCCAGCAGCCGGACAGAAGATACGCAGTATTTT. Translation gives CASSRTEDTQYF.

This clonotype was counted between two and nine times. The V call is TRBV27, the J call TRBJ2-7; tentatively, D is TRBD1 (6 bases). CDR3 size: 16 residues. The V end was cut by 2 bases, the J end by 0 bases, with 14 bases between. From germline, CDR1 is MNHEY and CDR2 SMNVEV (reference sequence). DNA for the CDR3: TGTGCCAGCAGTTTAAATGGGGGCCGTTACTCCTACGAGCAGTACTTC. This translates into CASSLNGGRYSYEQYF.

The J gene is TRBJ1-3, the V gene TRBV5-1; no definite D call. The V gene's germline CDR1 is SGHRS and CDR2 YFSETQ. The CDR3 has 18 residues. Trimming stripped 0 bases from V and 0 bases from J, with 16 bases between. The CDR3 nucleotides are TGCGCCAGCAGCTTGGATTTCGGGAGCGTCTCCTCTGGAAACACCATATATTTT. Its translation is CASSLDFGSVSSGNTIYF.

This clonotype occurred a few times. The J gene is TRBJ2-3, the V gene TRBV12-3 or TRBV12-4; D is possibly TRBD2 (7 bases). The CDR3 has 14 amino acids. The V end was cut by 2 bases, the J end by 8 bases, with 14 bases between. The CDR3 DNA follows: TGTGCCAGCAGTTTACAGAGGGGAGGGGGTACGCAGTATTTT. It yields the protein CASSLQRGGGTQYF.

This clonotype has more than one count but fewer than ten. This sequence joins TRBV25-1 and TRBJ2-5; D perhaps matches TRBD1 (5 bases). The length of the CDR3 is 13 residues. In germline, CDR1 is MGHDK, CDR2 SYGVNS. Trimming shortened V by 2 bases and J by 5 bases, and 9 bases separated the two germline ends. Here the CDR3 DNA reads TGTGCCAGCAGTGAAGCTGGGGCCGAGACCCAGTACTTC. Amino acids: CASSEAGAETQYF.

V is TRBV2 and J is TRBJ1-2; D uncertain. Deletions cut 2 bases from V and 8 bases from J, with 15 bases between. The CDR3 is 14 residues long. Germline V gene data show CDR1 as SNHLY and CDR2 as FYNNEI. The CDR3 spells CASSESVGLGGYTF. The DNA for the CDR3 is TGTGCCAGCAGTGAATCAGTAGGGCTTGGGGGCTACACCTTC.

This clonotype showed up just a few times. The chain has TRBV6-5 and TRBJ2-1, with D tentatively TRBD2 (9 bases). Trimming left V 2 bases short and J 6 bases short, with 20 bases between. Germline CDR1 and CDR2: MNHEY and SVGAGI. CDR3 length: 17 residues. DNA for the CDR3: TGTGCCAGCAGTTACCTATACAGCGGGGGGACAGGCAATGAGCAGTTCTTC. The encoded protein is CASSYLYSGGTGNEQFF.

This clonotype has at least ten counts. V and J are TRBV4-2 and TRBJ2-7; 13 nucleotides match TRBD2. V shed 2 bases, J shed 4 bases, and the junction held 2 bases outside the gene matches. Germline CDR1 is LGHNA and CDR2 is YNFKEQ. CDR3 size: 15 residues. CDR3 loop: CASSQRLAGGYEQYF. The CDR3 coding sequence is TGTGCCAGCAGCCAACGACTAGCGGGGGGTTACGAGCAGTACTTC.

This clonotype has more than one count but fewer than ten. This rearrangement joins TRBV7-9 to TRBJ2-7; D is unresolved. With 3 bases removed from V and 3 bases from J, the gap between germline ends came to 9 bases. The CDR3 runs to 13 residues. From germline, CDR1 is SEHNR and CDR2 FQNEAQ (reference sequence). CDR3 bases: TGTGCCAGCAGCTTTGCGGCGAACTACGAGCAGTACTTC. As protein: CASSFAANYEQYF.

The rearrangement joins TRBV2 to TRBJ1-6; possible D gene TRBD1, 6 bases. V lost 7 bases to trimming and J lost 9 bases, with 13 bases between them. The CDR3 sequence is 13 residues long. Germline CDR1 and CDR2: SNHLY and FYNNEI. This CDR3 is CASIRTESSPLHF. In DNA, the CDR3 is TGTGCCAGCATCAGGACAGAGTCTTCACCCCTCCACTTT.

This clonotype was detected ten times or more. At one boundary the junction diverges from the germline segment, which might be a read error. V gene TRBV4-1 combines with J gene TRBJ2-7; D is unresolved. The CDR3 totals 14 residues. From germline, CDR1 is MGHRA and CDR2 YSYEKL. In DNA, the CDR3 is TGTGCCAGCAGCCAAGGGCCGGGCTCCTACGAGCAGTACTTC. Translated: CASSQGPGSYEQYF.